Listed below are T cell receptor beta chains from one sample, sequenced in a study of vaccination and CD4 T cells after COVID-19. TCRdb used MiXCR to reprocess the PCR reads, holding one entry per CDR3 protein. The sample shows around 10,000 distinct CDR3 sequences, roughly two fifths of them seen only once. No antigen is known for these receptors. Material: CD4+ T cells from blood, cultured in vitro. These receptors all come from a human donor who had recovered from COVID-19. The CDR3 runs from the conserved cysteine through the conserved F or W. The order of the fields is clone size, V gene, CDR3 length, CDR3 protein. Expanded clones get a size class; other rows say once, few or many, or leave the size out.

few	TRBV7-8	19	CASSLIVGTGIYSNQPQHF
.	TRBV2	15	CASRTGTGAGNTIYF
.	TRBV4-1	16	CASSAPGLEIGNEQFF
.	TRBV10-3	15	CAISELRGLNSPLHF
few	TRBV6-1	17	CASSPQGVFGANYGYTF
few	TRBV6-1	17	CASSLNRDTTRAYGYTF
.	TRBV12-3/TRBV12-4	14	CASSQIRSNQPQHF
once	TRBV3-1	13	CASSQAGTGELFF
few	TRBV6-2/TRBV6-3	15	CASSPDLSSNQPQHF
few	TRBV20-1	15	CSAPNPTVINYGYTF
few	TRBV20-1	14	CSARTRQTQETQYF
medium-sized	TRBV6-1	13	CASSVQVRDGYTF
.	TRBV7-9	14	CASSLSGITYEQYF
few	TRBV6-2/TRBV6-3	14	CASKGTGENTEAFF
.	TRBV6-1	15	CASSEGSGQAYEQYF
.	TRBV6-5	20	CASSLLFQPTQDRRNTEAFF
few	TRBV7-2	14	CASSQTTGFYGYTF
.	TRBV10-3	14	CATRERGTYNEQFF
.	TRBV6-2/TRBV6-3	17	CASSFQVEWGRDTEAFF
.	TRBV6-2/TRBV6-3	17	CASSSIQRPRTSYGYTF
few	TRBV21-1	14	CASSKGGNDQPQHF
.	TRBV7-9	14	CASSFNRDTGELFF
.	TRBV21-1	17	CASSPILLTGGNEKLFF
.	TRBV12-3/TRBV12-4	15	CASSPGTGGRETQYF
medium-sized	TRBV2	13	CASGSLGGQPQHF
.	TRBV6-1	17	CASTRGVAASMLNGYTF
few	TRBV5-1	13	CASSFTSYNEQFF
few	TRBV5-4	12	CASSPDRSGYTF
few	TRBV3-1	14	CASSSTGEGNTIYF
few	TRBV29-1	13	CSGTGTGTAEAFF
.	TRBV7-2	13	CASSPGQTNEQYF
few	TRBV20-1	14	CSARVASLNYGYTF
medium-sized	TRBV5-5	15	CASILTGGNQETQYF